A selection of T cell receptor beta chains follows, all from one sample in a study of shared clonotypes between healthy human individuals. Some clones are missing from TCRdb's copy, which holds only in-frame ones; the method was immunoSEQ multiplex PCR. The data show roughly 2.1 million clones, 90% to 95% seen once. The sample taken for sequencing was naive CD8+ T cells from PBMCs. Source of these receptors: a man aged 18 to 30 in good health. Some clones in this sample may be carry-over from other donors' samples. The CDR3 runs from the conserved cysteine through the conserved F or W. The order of the fields is clone size, J gene, D gene, V gene, CDR3 DNA, CDR3 protein. A D gene is named only where the DNA matches it firmly. For some rows the clone size is stated as once, few or many, or as a class when expanded; others skip it.

.,TRBJ2-1,.,TRBV6-5,TGTGCCAGCAAAACTGGGTTCAATGAGCAGTTCTTC,CASKTGFNEQFF
.,TRBJ2-2,TRBD2,TRBV2,TGTGCCAGCCTCTGGACTAGCGGGTCCAGGGGCGGGGAGCTGTTTTTT,CASLWTSGSRGGELFF
.,TRBJ2-3,.,TRBV27,TGTGCCAGCAGTTACCAGATAGGGGGGACAGATACGCAGTATTTT,CASSYQIGGTDTQYF
.,TRBJ2-7,.,TRBV28,TGTGCCAGCAGTTGGGGTGCAGGGCTGTATTCCTACGAGCAGTACTTC,CASSWGAGLYSYEQYF
.,TRBJ2-1,TRBD1,TRBV27,TGTGCCAGCCGAACGGACAGGGGCTCCTACAATGAGCAGTTCTTC,CASRTDRGSYNEQFF
once,TRBJ1-2,.,TRBV29-1,TGCAGCGCCGATCAGGGAACCTATGGCTACACCTTC,CSADQGTYGYTF
once,TRBJ2-2,.,TRBV18,TGTGCCAGTCGGAGGGGACAGAAACTACCCTCGAACACCGGGGAGCTGTTTTTT,CASRRGQKLPSNTGELFF
.,TRBJ2-7,.,TRBV2,TGTGCCAGCAGAGCAAAGGCTGGACTTTTTTACGAGCAGTACTTC,CASRAKAGLFYEQYF
.,TRBJ2-1,.,TRBV28,TGTGCCAGCAGCGGCGTTCAGGCACTCAGCTCCTACAATGAGCAGTTCTTC,CASSGVQALSSYNEQFF
.,TRBJ2-5,TRBD1,TRBV18,TGTGCCAGCTCACCCTTCGACAGGGTCGAGACCCAGTACTTC,CASSPFDRVETQYF
.,TRBJ1-1,.,TRBV11-2,TGTGCCAGCAGCTTGGGGGGGTGGGAAGCTTTCTTT,CASSLGGWEAFF
.,TRBJ1-2,.,TRBV6-6,TGTGCCAGCAGTTACCCAGGGATCGGGGGCTACACCTTC,CASSYPGIGGYTF
.,TRBJ2-7,.,TRBV9,TGTGCCAGCAGCGTCGGCCAAACCACCTACGAGCAGTACTTC,CASSVGQTTYEQYF
.,TRBJ1-1,.,TRBV13,TGTGCCAGCAGTTCCACAGGGAATCCTGAAGCTTTCTTT,CASSSTGNPEAFF
.,TRBJ1-6,.,TRBV4-1,TGCGCCAGCAGCCAAGAGCCAGGGAGCTCCTATAATTCACCCCTCCACTTT,CASSQEPGSSYNSPLHF
.,TRBJ2-4,TRBD1,TRBV2,TGTGCCAGCAGAGAAAGGACAGGAGCACAAAACATTCAGTACTTC,CASRERTGAQNIQYF
.,TRBJ2-7,.,TRBV7-9,TGTGCCAGCAGACGGACACTGTCCTACGAGCAGTACTTC,CASRRTLSYEQYF
.,TRBJ1-2,TRBD1,TRBV29-1,TGCAGCGTGGAATACAGGGGTTCCTATGGCTACACCTTC,CSVEYRGSYGYTF
.,TRBJ2-1,TRBD1,TRBV27,TGTGCCAGCATAGGGACAGGGGCGGTTCATGACAATGAGCAGTTCTTC,CASIGTGAVHDNEQFF
.,TRBJ2-3,.,TRBV29-1,TGCAGCGCAAGGGGAGATACGCAGTATTTT,CSARGDTQYF
.,TRBJ2-7,TRBD1,TRBV4-3,TGCGCCAGCAGCCAAGATCCCCGACAGGGGGCCGAGCAGTACTTC,CASSQDPRQGAEQYF
.,TRBJ1-1,.,TRBV7-9,TGTGCCAGCAGCTTAGTAGGTATGAACACTGAAGCTTTCTTT,CASSLVGMNTEAFF
.,TRBJ1-5,.,TRBV5-1,TGCGCCAACACGGGGGAGTTCGGCAATCAGCCCCAGCATTTT,CANTGEFGNQPQHF
.,TRBJ2-1,TRBD2,TRBV2,TGTGCCAGCGGTAGGCAGCGGGACCAGGGTAATGAGCAGTTCTTC,CASGRQRDQGNEQFF
.,TRBJ2-1,.,TRBV6-5,TGTGCCAGCAGTTACTGGGGGGACCCCGCGCTGAATGAGCAGTTCTTC,CASSYWGDPALNEQFF
.,TRBJ2-7,TRBD1,TRBV18,TGTGCCAGCTCACGAGAGGACAGGGGGACGCCCTACGAGCAGTACTTC,CASSREDRGTPYEQYF
.,TRBJ1-1,.,TRBV7-9,TGTGCCAGCAGCTTAGGGTCAGGGTTCTCTGAAGCTTTCTTT,CASSLGSGFSEAFF
.,TRBJ1-2,.,TRBV27,TGTGCCAGCAGTCCAGACATGCTTTTTCCTTATGGCTACACCTTC,CASSPDMLFPYGYTF
.,TRBJ1-1,.,TRBV27,TGTGCCAGCAGTTTTATCGCGGGAGAGGGGTACACTGAAGCTTTCTTT,CASSFIAGEGYTEAFF